These 12 T cell receptor beta chains were all obtained from the same sample, sequenced in a study of CD4 and CD8 cells across lung adenocarcinoma regions. Each CDR3 protein is one row after TCRdb ran MiXCR on the PCR reads. The data show over 15,000 distinct CDR3 sequences, 46% seen once. The sequenced sample consisted of CD4+ T cells from the margin of a lung tumor. These receptors came from a male donor with lung adenocarcinoma. The CD4 and CD8 labels of this study may be unreliable.

The genes are TRBV4-1 and TRBJ2-3; no definite D call. The J call could be wrong; TRBJ2-4 is a better fit for the DNA end. Germline loops: CDR1 MGHRA, CDR2 YSYEKL. The length of the CDR3 is 14 residues. This CDR3 reads CASTQVRGTDIQYF. CDR3 DNA: TGCGCCAGCACGCAGGTGCGAGGCACAGATATTCAGTACTTC.

Of note for this clonotype: The junction does not match germline at one end; this may be a read error. V and J are TRBV6-5 and TRBJ2-1; D might be TRBD1 (6 bases). CDR3 length: 15 amino acids. Germline V gene data show CDR1 as MNHEY and CDR2 as SVGAGI. Written as DNA, the CDR3 is TGTGCCAGCAGTTCGAGACAGGTCGGTAAAGATACCCAGTATTTC. The encoded protein is CASSSRQVGKDTQYF.

Ten or more counts support this clonotype. The V and J genes are TRBV3-1 and TRBJ2-2, with 7 bases aligning to TRBD2. V trimming: 5 bases; J trimming: 10 bases; junction bases outside the gene matches: 4. Looked up from germline, CDR1 is LGHDT and CDR2 is YNNKEL (reference sequence). This CDR3 has 12 residues. CDR3 coding DNA: TGTGCCAGCAGCTCCGGGACTACGGAGCTGTTTTTT. Protein product: CASSSGTTELFF.

The genes are TRBV6-1 and TRBJ2-1; 8 bases align to TRBD2. The CDR3 loop spans 17 amino acids. The germline CDR1 and CDR2 sequences are MNHNS and SASEGT. After removal of 6 bases from V and 0 bases from J, the junction contained 10 bases not matched to a gene. CDR3 sequence: CASRGGAGANSYNEQFF. The CDR3 nucleotides read TGTGCCAGCAGGGGTGGAGCGGGGGCCAACTCCTACAATGAGCAGTTCTTC.

The chain uses TRBV10-1 and TRBJ2-1, with 7 bases identical to TRBD1. The length of the CDR3 is 15 residues. Trimming cost V 8 bases and J 5 bases; bases outside gene matches: 12. Per germline, CDR1 WNHNN and CDR2 SYGVQD (reference sequence). CDR3: CASPFTQGTNNEQFF. CDR3 nucleotides: TGCGCCAGCCCTTTCACACAGGGGACAAACAATGAGCAGTTCTTC.

This chain's CDR3 is CASSPTGTSTDTQYF. The CDR3, as DNA: TGTGCCAGCAGCCCGACCGGGACCTCCACAGATACGCAGTATTTT. V and J are TRBV7-6 and TRBJ2-3; D might be TRBD1 or TRBD2, each matching 5 bases. The CDR3 has 15 amino acids. Germline V gene data show CDR1 as SGHVS and CDR2 as FNYEAQ. With 5 bases removed from V and 2 bases from J, the gap between germline ends came to 14 bases. Full variable domain (missing parts from reference TRBV7-6 and TRBJ2-3): GAGVSQSPRYKVTKRGQDVALRCDPISGHVSLYWYRQALGQGPEFLTYFNYEAQQDKSGLPNDRFSAERPEGSISTLTIQRTEQRDSAMYRCASSPTGTSTDTQYFGPGTRLTVL.

Note on this clonotype: Relative to the germline gene, one junction end is altered; a read error may explain this. The chain has TRBV6-1 and TRBJ2-3; either TRBD1 or TRBD2 may supply D (6 bases each). Germline-derived CDR1 and CDR2 are MNHNS and SASEGT. There are 15 residues in the CDR3. In DNA, the CDR3 is TGTGCCGGGGGTCACGGGGGCCGGGACAAAGATACGCAGTATTTC. Amino acids: CAGGHGGRDKDTQYF.

V gene TRBV27 combines with J gene TRBJ2-1; TRBD1 agrees at 11 bases. V shed 8 bases and J 4 bases; nucleotides not matched to a gene: 4. In germline, CDR1 is MNHEY, CDR2 SMNVEV (reference sequence). This CDR3 is built from 14 residues. CDR3 sequence reads: CASRRDRGYNEQFF. CDR3 nucleotide sequence: TGTGCCAGCCGGCGGGACAGGGGGTACAATGAGCAGTTCTTC.

This clonotype came up a few times. One end of the junction varies from germline; a read error may be responsible. This chain joins TRBV27 and TRBJ2-3; the D call may be TRBD1 or TRBD2 (5 bases each). The CDR3 covers 14 residues. The V gene's germline CDR1 is MNHEY and CDR2 SMNVEV (reference sequence). The CDR3 region has the DNA TGCGCCGGCACGGGGCTGGGAGCCAAAAACACGCAGTATTTT. This codes for CAGTGLGAKNTQYF.

This clonotype showed up just a few times. A much larger clone lies a single base off, so this may be a read error. The genes are TRBV10-2 and TRBJ2-1, with TRBD2 identical over 7 bases. In germline, CDR1 is WSHSY, CDR2 SAAADI. CDR3 size: 15 residues. As DNA, the CDR3 is TGCGCCAGCAGTGACCCGGGACTAAGTATCCACGAGCAGCTCTTC. This gives the protein CASSDPGLSIHEQLF.

This clonotype was recorded many times. This rearrangement joins TRBV6-5 to TRBJ2-1; 9 bases are a match to TRBD2. TRBJ2-7 matches the DNA end more closely, so the J call is doubtful. CDR1 is MNHEY, CDR2 SVGAGI, per germline. CDR3 length equals 14 residues. CDR3 protein: CASSYQAGGYEQYF. In DNA form, the CDR3 reads TGTGCCAGCAGTTATCAAGCGGGAGGCTACGAGCAGTACTTC.

This clonotype was found a few times. The gene calls are TRBV7-3 and TRBJ2-1, with D maybe TRBD2 (7 bases). Trimming stripped 3 bases from V and 7 bases from J, with 19 bases between. Germline lookup yields CDR1 SGHTA and CDR2 FQGTGA. This CDR3 is 16 amino acids long. The CDR3 here is CASSFGGGHPGNEQFF. The CDR3 coding sequence is TGTGCCAGCAGCTTTGGGGGGGGACACCCCGGGAATGAGCAGTTCTTC.